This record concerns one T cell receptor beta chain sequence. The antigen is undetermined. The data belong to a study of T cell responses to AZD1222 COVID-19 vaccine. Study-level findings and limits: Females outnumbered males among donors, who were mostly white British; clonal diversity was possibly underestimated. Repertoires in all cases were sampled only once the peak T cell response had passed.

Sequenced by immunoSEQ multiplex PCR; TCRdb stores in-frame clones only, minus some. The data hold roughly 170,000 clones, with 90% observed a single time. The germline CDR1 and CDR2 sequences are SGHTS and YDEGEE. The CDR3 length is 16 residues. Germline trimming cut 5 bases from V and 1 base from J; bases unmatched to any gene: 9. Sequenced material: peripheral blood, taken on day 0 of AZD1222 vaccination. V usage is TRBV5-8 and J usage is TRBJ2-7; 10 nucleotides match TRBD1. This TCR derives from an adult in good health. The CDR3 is CASRSGRGQGSYEQYF. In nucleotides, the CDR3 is TGTGCCAGCAGATCAGGGAGGGGACAGGGGTCCTACGAGCAGTACTTC.